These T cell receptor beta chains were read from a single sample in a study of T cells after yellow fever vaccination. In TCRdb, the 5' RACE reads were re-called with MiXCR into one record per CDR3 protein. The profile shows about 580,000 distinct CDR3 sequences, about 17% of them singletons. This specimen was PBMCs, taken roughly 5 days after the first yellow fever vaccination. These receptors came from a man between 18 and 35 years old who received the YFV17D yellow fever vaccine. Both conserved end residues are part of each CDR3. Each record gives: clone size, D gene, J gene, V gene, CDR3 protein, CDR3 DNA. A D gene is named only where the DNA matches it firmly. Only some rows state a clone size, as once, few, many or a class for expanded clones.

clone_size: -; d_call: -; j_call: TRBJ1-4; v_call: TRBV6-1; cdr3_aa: CASSLSGRGEKLFF; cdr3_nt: TGTGCCAGCAGTCTAAGCGGCAGGGGTGAAAAACTGTTTTTT
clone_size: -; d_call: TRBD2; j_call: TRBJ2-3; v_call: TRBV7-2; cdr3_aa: CASSLVLAGGHLAQYF; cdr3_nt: TGTGCCAGCAGCTTAGTGCTAGCGGGGGGGCATTTGGCGCAGTATTTT
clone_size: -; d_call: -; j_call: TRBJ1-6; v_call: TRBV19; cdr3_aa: CASSPIDMQGSPLHF; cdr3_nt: TGTGCCAGTAGCCCCATCGACATGCAGGGGTCACCCCTCCACTTT
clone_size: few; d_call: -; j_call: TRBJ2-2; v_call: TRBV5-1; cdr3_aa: CASSLDWGATGELFF; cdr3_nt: TGCGCCAGCAGCTTGGATTGGGGGGCCACCGGGGAGCTGTTTTTT
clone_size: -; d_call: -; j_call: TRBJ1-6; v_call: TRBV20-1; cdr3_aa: CSARDPEKVTLHF; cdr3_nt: TGCAGTGCTAGAGATCCGGAAAAGGTCACCCTCCACTTT
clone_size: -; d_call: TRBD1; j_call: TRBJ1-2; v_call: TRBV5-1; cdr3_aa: CASSRQGSQGDGYTF; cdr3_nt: TGCGCCAGCAGCAGACAGGGGAGTCAAGGCGATGGCTACACCTTC
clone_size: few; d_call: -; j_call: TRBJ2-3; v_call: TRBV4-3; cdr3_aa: CASSPGPGVDTQYF; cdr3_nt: TGCGCCAGCAGCCCCGGACCCGGTGTCGATACGCAGTATTTT
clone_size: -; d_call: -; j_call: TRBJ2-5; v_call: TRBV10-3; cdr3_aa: CAISELPGRPETQYF; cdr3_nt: TGTGCCATCAGTGAGCTTCCGGGCCGCCCGGAGACCCAGTACTTC
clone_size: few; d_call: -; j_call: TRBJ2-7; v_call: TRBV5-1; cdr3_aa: CASSLAGVEGYEQYF; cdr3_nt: TGCGCCAGCAGCTTGGCCGGGGTAGAAGGCTACGAGCAGTACTTC
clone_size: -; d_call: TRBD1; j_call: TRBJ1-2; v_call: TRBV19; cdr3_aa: CASSTGTGKVYYGYTF; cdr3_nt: TGTGCCAGTAGTACCGGGACAGGGAAAGTTTACTATGGCTACACCTTC
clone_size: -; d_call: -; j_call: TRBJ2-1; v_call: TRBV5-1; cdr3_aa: CASSLGLTMGEQFF; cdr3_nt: TGCGCCAGCAGCTTGGGACTTACTATGGGCGAGCAGTTCTTC
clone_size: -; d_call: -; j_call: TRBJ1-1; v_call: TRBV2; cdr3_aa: CASWSMNTEAFF; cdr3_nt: TGTGCCAGCTGGTCGATGAACACTGAAGCTTTCTTT
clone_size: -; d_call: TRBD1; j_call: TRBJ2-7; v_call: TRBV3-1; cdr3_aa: CASADRGVDEQYF; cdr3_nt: TGTGCCAGCGCAGACAGGGGGGTAGACGAGCAGTACTTC
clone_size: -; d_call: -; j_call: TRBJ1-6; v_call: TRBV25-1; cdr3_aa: CASRGNSPLHF; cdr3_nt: TGTGCCAGCAGGGGAAATTCACCCCTCCACTTT
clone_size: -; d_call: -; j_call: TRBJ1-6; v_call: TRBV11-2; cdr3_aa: CASSLGHSPLHF; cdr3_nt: TGTGCCAGCAGCTTGGGGCATTCACCCCTCCACTTT
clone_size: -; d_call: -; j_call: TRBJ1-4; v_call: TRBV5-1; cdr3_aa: CASSSGQANEKLFF; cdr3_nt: TGCGCCAGCAGTTCAGGGCAAGCTAATGAAAAACTGTTTTTT
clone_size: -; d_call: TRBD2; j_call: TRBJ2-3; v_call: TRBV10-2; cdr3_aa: CASRPGTSAGSDTQYF; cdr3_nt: TGCGCCAGCAGGCCCGGGACTAGCGCGGGTTCGGATACGCAGTATTTT
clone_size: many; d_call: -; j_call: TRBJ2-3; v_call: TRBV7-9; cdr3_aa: CASLNGRDTQYF; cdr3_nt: TGTGCCAGCCTGAATGGACGGGATACGCAGTATTTT
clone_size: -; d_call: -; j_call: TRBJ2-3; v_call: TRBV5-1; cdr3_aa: CASSLRGNYPDTQYF; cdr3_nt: TGCGCCAGCAGCTTAAGAGGGAATTATCCAGATACGCAGTATTTT
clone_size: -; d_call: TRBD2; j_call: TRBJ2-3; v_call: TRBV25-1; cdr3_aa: CASSDPTSGVTDTQYF; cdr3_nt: TGTGCCAGCAGTGATCCGACTAGCGGGGTGACAGATACGCAGTATTTT
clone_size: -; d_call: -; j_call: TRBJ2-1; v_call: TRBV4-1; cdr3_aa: CASSQVASGPYNEQFF; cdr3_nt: TGCGCCAGCAGCCAAGTTGCAAGCGGTCCTTACAATGAGCAGTTCTTC
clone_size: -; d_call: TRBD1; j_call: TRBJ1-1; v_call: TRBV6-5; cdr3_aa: CASSYGQGSTEAFF; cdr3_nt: TGTGCCAGCAGTTACGGACAGGGATCCACTGAAGCTTTCTTT
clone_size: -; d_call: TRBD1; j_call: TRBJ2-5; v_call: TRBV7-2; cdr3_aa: CASSYTGGSETQYF; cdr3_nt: TGTGCCAGCAGCTATACAGGGGGTTCTGAGACCCAGTACTTC
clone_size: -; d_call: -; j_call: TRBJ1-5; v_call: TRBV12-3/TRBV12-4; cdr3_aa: CASSHQGQSNQPQHF; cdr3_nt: TGTGCCAGCAGCCACCAGGGGCAAAGCAATCAGCCCCAGCATTTT
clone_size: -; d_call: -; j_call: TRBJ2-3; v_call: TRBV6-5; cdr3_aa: CASSYSSPGEGRGSQYF; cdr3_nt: TGTGCCAGCAGTTACTCGAGTCCAGGGGAGGGCCGCGGGTCGCAGTATTTT
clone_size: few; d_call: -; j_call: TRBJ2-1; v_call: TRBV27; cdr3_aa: CASSLLARSGNEQFF; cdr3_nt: TGTGCCAGCAGTTTATTGGCCAGGTCGGGCAATGAGCAGTTCTTC